The rows below give T cell receptor beta chains drawn from one sample of a study of Tregs in tolerant kidney transplant recipients. Measured with immunoSEQ multiplex PCR; TCRdb has only the in-frame clones, and not every one. The sample lists tens of thousands of clones, about four fifths occurring once. The sample taken for sequencing was CD4+ T cells from blood. These TCRs come from a human donor in good health. Both conserved end residues are part of each CDR3. D genes are given only for firm matches. The size field is filled for only some rows; it gives once, few, many or a size class.

j_call,v_call,d_call,clone_size,cdr3_aa,cdr3_nt
TRBJ2-3,TRBV7-3,TRBD2,.,CASSPGGTFSARTDTQYF,TGTGCCAGCAGCCCGGGGGGAACTTTTTCGGCCCGCACAGATACGCAGTATTTT
TRBJ2-7,TRBV11-2,.,.,CASSLAFRGGEWTGYEQYF,TGTGCCAGCAGCTTAGCGTTTCGGGGTGGGGAATGGACCGGCTACGAGCAGTACTTC
TRBJ2-3,TRBV27,TRBD2,.,CASSPLADTDTQYF,TGTGCCAGCAGTCCTCTAGCGGACACAGATACGCAGTATTTT
TRBJ1-1,TRBV28,.,.,CASSLYRAGVVTEAFF,TGTGCCAGCAGTTTATATCGCGCGGGGGTTGTGACTGAAGCTTTCTTT
TRBJ2-1,TRBV5-1,TRBD2,.,CASSVTSGYNEQFF,TGCGCCAGCAGCGTGACTAGCGGTTACAATGAGCAGTTCTTC
TRBJ1-6,TRBV5-1,.,few,CASGEGVSKGSPLHF,TGCGCCAGCGGCGAGGGGGTCTCCAAAGGTTCACCCCTCCACTTT
TRBJ1-1,TRBV7-3,.,.,CASSYGADTEAFF,TGTGCCAGCAGCTACGGGGCCGACACTGAAGCTTTCTTT
TRBJ1-3,TRBV27,.,once,CASSSTLGNTIYF,TGTGCCAGCAGTTCAACTCTCGGAAACACCATATATTTT
TRBJ2-3,TRBV30,.,.,CAWSVLTDTQYF,TGTGCCTGGAGTGTACTGACAGATACGCAGTATTTT
TRBJ2-2,TRBV7-3,TRBD2,.,CASSFSSGDTGELFF,TGTGCCAGCAGCTTCTCTAGCGGGGATACCGGGGAGCTGTTTTTT
TRBJ1-2,TRBV30,.,.,CAWKWVGGTMIRANYGYTF,TGTGCCTGGAAGTGGGTCGGGGGGACAATGATTAGAGCTAACTATGGCTACACCTTC
TRBJ1-4,TRBV5-5,.,.,CASSFVPTTNEKLFF,TGTGCCAGCAGCTTCGTACCTACAACTAATGAAAAACTGTTTTTT
TRBJ2-1,TRBV6-5,.,.,CASRRDSYNEQFF,TGTGCCAGCAGGAGGGACTCCTACAATGAGCAGTTCTTC
TRBJ1-6,TRBV11-2,.,.,CASSLTAEYSPLHF,TGTGCCAGCAGCTTGACGGCAGAGTATTCACCCCTCCACTTT
TRBJ2-3,TRBV18,TRBD2,.,CASSPTSGGATDTQYF,TGTGCCAGCTCACCCACTAGCGGGGGGGCCACAGATACGCAGTATTTT
TRBJ2-5,TRBV19,.,.,CASSITTSLQETQYF,TGTGCCAGTAGTATAACCACTAGTCTGCAAGAGACCCAGTACTTC
TRBJ1-5,TRBV7-2,.,.,CASSLVWNQPQHF,TGTGCCAGCAGCTTAGTGTGGAATCAGCCCCAGCATTTT
TRBJ2-5,TRBV7-2,TRBD1,few,CASSSRQGVETQYF,TGTGCCAGCAGCTCCCGACAGGGGGTAGAGACCCAGTACTTC
TRBJ2-7,TRBV5-1,TRBD2,.,CASSRGLAGDYEQYF,TGCGCCAGCAGCCGAGGACTAGCGGGAGACTACGAGCAGTACTTC
TRBJ1-3,TRBV5-5,.,.,CASNYRPFSGNTIYF,TGTGCCAGCAATTACAGACCGTTCTCTGGAAACACCATATATTTT
TRBJ2-3,TRBV20-1,.,.,CSASSDTQYF,TGCAGTGCTAGTTCAGATACGCAGTATTTT
TRBJ2-2,TRBV7-2,TRBD2,once,CASSSLAGTGELFF,TGTGCCAGCAGCTCCCTAGCGGGAACCGGGGAGCTGTTTTTT
TRBJ2-1,TRBV7-8,.,.,CASSLGGPYNEQFF,TGTGCCAGCAGCTTAGGGGGGCCCTACAATGAGCAGTTCTTC
TRBJ2-3,TRBV7-2,TRBD2,.,CASSPGTSGGRAQYF,TGTGCCAGCAGCCCTGGGACTAGCGGGGGGAGAGCGCAGTATTTT
TRBJ2-7,TRBV7-2,.,.,CASSLVEGISYEQYF,TGTGCCAGCAGCTTAGTCGAGGGAATATCCTACGAGCAGTACTTC
TRBJ1-1,TRBV7-2,.,few,CASSLEFQNTEAFF,TGTGCCAGCAGCTTAGAGTTCCAGAACACTGAAGCTTTCTTT
TRBJ2-7,TRBV18,.,.,CASSPRRGTNSYEQYF,TGTGCCAGCTCACCACGGAGAGGGACAAACTCCTACGAGCAGTACTTC
TRBJ1-6,TRBV18,.,.,CASSPSEGRSSPLHF,TGTGCCAGCTCACCAAGCGAGGGGAGAAGTTCACCCCTCCACTTT
TRBJ2-6,TRBV5-5,.,.,CASSLGGAGANVLTF,TGTGCCAGCAGCTTAGGGGGGGCCGGGGCCAACGTCCTGACTTTC
TRBJ1-6,TRBV6-5,.,.,CASSYRGYNSPLHF,TGTGCCAGCAGTTACAGGGGTTATAATTCACCCCTCCACTTT
TRBJ2-3,TRBV6-4,TRBD2,.,CASSDRGGPDTQYF,TGTGCCAGCAGTGACCGGGGGGGGCCAGATACGCAGTATTTT
TRBJ2-1,TRBV7-8,.,.,CASSSARLYNEQFF,TGTGCCAGCAGCTCCGCTCGACTGTACAATGAGCAGTTCTTC
TRBJ2-2,TRBV9,.,.,CASSVVGGPFPGELFF,TGTGCCAGCAGCGTTGTGGGGGGGCCCTTCCCCGGGGAGCTGTTTTTT
TRBJ2-7,TRBV18,TRBD1,.,CASSPDRESFEQYF,TGTGCCAGCTCTCCGGACAGGGAAAGTTTCGAGCAGTACTTC
TRBJ2-1,TRBV18,TRBD2,.,CASSPLAGGPSYNEQFF,TGTGCCAGCTCACCCCTAGCGGGAGGTCCCTCCTACAATGAGCAGTTCTTC
TRBJ2-5,TRBV7-3,TRBD2,.,CASSLAGGRETQYF,TGTGCCAGCAGCCTAGCGGGCGGTAGGGAGACCCAGTACTTC
TRBJ2-5,TRBV7-2,.,once,CASSLHGQPQETQYF,TGTGCCAGCAGCCTCCACGGACAGCCTCAAGAGACCCAGTACTTC
TRBJ2-2,TRBV6-5,.,.,CASSPAHTGELFF,TGTGCCAGCAGTCCGGCCCACACCGGGGAGCTGTTTTTT
TRBJ1-4,TRBV28,.,.,CASSLQGRRFF,TGTGCCAGCAGTCTACAGGGTCGAAGGTTTTTT
TRBJ1-1,TRBV7-6,.,.,CASSSRPSGTEAFF,TGTGCCAGCAGCTCCCGGCCCAGTGGGACTGAAGCTTTCTTT
TRBJ2-3,TRBV7-9,.,.,CASSFSDPSTDTQYF,TGTGCCAGCAGCTTCTCAGACCCCAGCACAGATACGCAGTATTTT